The present T cell receptor (beta chain) was sequenced within a study of OX40 agonist ivuxolimab in advanced cancers. With regard to the full study: The costimulatory receptor OX40 (CD134) was targeted by ivuxolimab, a fully human IgG2 agonistic monoclonal antibody. Patients were allowed to have had prior anti-PD-1, anti-PD-L1 or anti-CTLA-4 therapy, and approximately 41% of the dose-escalation patients had previously received checkpoint inhibitors. Partial responses occurred in three dose-escalation patients, of whom one had hepatocellular carcinoma and two had cutaneous melanoma. Peripheral TCRbeta sequencing aimed to test whether ivuxolimab altered TCR sequence diversity and caused clonal T-cell expansion. In the dose-escalation cohort, 82.7% of patients were male, and the mean age was around 60 years, with a range of roughly 20 to 80. Intravenous ivuxolimab was administered to patients every 2 weeks at six dose levels: 0.01, 0.1, 0.3, 1.5, 3 and 10 mg/kg. Of the approximately 50 dose-escalation patients, hepatocellular carcinoma was present in about 20, melanoma in roughly 15, renal cell carcinoma in 9 and head and neck cancer in 9. The paper describes the monotherapy dose-escalation part (N of about 52 patients) of the phase I trial of ivuxolimab.

The trial excluded patients who had a history of autoimmune disease or who were on systemic immunosuppression. Peripheral blood for TCR sequencing was collected from all dose cohorts at baseline, on cycle 4 day 1, and on cycle 7 day 1. Samples were obtained from an open-label, multicenter, first-in-human phase I dose-escalation trial of ivuxolimab. Adults with locally advanced or metastatic melanoma, renal cell carcinoma, hepatocellular carcinoma or head and neck squamous cell carcinoma were enrolled in the trial. Before TCR sequencing, CD4+ T cells and CD8+ T cells were sorted from peripheral blood as separate populations. Genomic DNA was extracted from sorted cells for sequencing of the TCRbeta CDR3 region. TCRbeta CDR3 regions were sequenced using the immunoSEQ Assay. TCRdb retrieved this table from immuneACCESS and kept in-frame rearrangements only. Not all clones are present; in checked studies, unresolved V genes account for under half, and no reason is known for the remainder. Here the sample has approximately 29,000 clones; just under 80% occur a single time. Approximately 10% of the sample is in the top ten clones.

This clone was seen a few times. The clone's antigen remains unknown. No base-level quality is on record; no much larger clone is a single base apart. Trimming removed 1 base from V and 6 bases from J, leaving 11 bases between the germline ends. CDR1 SGHTA and CDR2 FQGNSA were looked up in the germline V gene. The CDR3 sequence holds 14 residues, the cysteine and phenylalanine included. Left in the record is the CDR3 DNA by itself, 42 bases read in frame from the first base. Paper-wide results and their limitations: Partial responders in the 0.1-3.0 mg/kg groups had among the lowest normalized peripheral clonal expansion, especially among CD8+ T cells. Clonal expansion of both CD4+ and CD8+ blood T cells was observed from baseline to week 6 at doses 0.1 to 3.0 mg/kg. Low levels of normalized T-cell clonal expansion were also shown by some nonresponding patients. After ivuxolimab, CD8+ T cells had more expanded clones than CD4+ T cells on average. Which antigens the clonally expanded peripheral T cells were specific for was not determined.

The receptor was isolated from an adult with an advanced solid tumor such as melanoma, head and neck, liver or kidney cancer. The rearranged segments are TRBV7-2 and TRBJ2-3; no D gene can be assigned with confidence. The sequences come from CD4+ or CD8+ T cells sorted from blood, collected in a trial of the OX40 agonist ivuxolimab. The DNA is TGTGCCAGCAGCTTAGTTAGCTTGTACGATACGCAGTATTTT. Translation gives CASSLVSLYDTQYF.